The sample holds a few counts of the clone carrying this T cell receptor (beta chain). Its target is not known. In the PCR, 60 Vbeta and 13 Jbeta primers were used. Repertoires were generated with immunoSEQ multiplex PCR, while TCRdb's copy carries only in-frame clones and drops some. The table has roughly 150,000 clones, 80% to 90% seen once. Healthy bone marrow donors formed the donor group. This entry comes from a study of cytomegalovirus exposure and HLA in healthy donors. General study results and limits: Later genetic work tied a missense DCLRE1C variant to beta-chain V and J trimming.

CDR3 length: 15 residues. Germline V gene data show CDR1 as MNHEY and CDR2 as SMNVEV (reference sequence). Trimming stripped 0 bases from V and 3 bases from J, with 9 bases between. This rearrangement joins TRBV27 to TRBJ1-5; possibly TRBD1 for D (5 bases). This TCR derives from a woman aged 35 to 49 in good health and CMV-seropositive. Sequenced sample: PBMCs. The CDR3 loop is CASSLSRGTNQPQHF. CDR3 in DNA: TGTGCCAGCAGTTTATCGCGGGGGACCAATCAGCCCCAGCATTTT.